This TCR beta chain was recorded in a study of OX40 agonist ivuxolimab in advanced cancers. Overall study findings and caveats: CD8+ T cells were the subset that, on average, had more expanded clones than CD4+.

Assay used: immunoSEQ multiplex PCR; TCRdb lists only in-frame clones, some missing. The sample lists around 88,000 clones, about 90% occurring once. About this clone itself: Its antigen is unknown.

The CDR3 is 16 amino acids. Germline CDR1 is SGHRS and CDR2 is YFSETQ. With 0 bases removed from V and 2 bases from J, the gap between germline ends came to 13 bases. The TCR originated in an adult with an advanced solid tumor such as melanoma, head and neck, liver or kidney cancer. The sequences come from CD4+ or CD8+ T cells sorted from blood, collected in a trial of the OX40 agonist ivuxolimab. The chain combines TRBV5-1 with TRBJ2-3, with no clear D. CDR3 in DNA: TGCGCCAGCAGCTTGGGGGCAGCGAAGACCACAGATACGCAGTATTTT. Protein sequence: CASSLGAAKTTDTQYF.